This TCR beta chain was sequenced for a study of control samples from healthy donors and cancer patients. The CDR3 loop spans 13 amino acids. CDR1 and CDR2 from the germline V gene are SQVTM and ANQGSEA. Trimming cost V 6 bases and J 2 bases, with 13 bases left between them. Assay used: immunoSEQ multiplex PCR; TCRdb lists only in-frame clones, some missing. The profile covers about 250,000 clones, with around 79% appearing a single time and more than 10% taken by the ten largest. Sample: PBMCs. The chain uses TRBV29-1 and TRBJ1-2, with D possibly TRBD1 on 5 matching bases. The clonotype originates from a woman between 55 and 75 years old with lung cancer. DNA for the CDR3: TGCAGCGTGGACCGGGACGGGAACTATGGCTACACCTTC. Protein sequence: CSVDRDGNYGYTF.